This T cell receptor beta chain was sequenced in a study of early T cells in non-severe SARS-CoV-2 infection. Study in general: Alpha and beta chains were unpaired, from unsorted whole-blood bulk RNA.

Germline loops: CDR1 DFQATT, CDR2 SNEGSKA (reference sequence). The germline V and J ends were trimmed by 5 bases and 2 bases, with 12 bases remaining between them. The CDR3 spans 13 residues. Turning to this clonotype: Its cognate antigen is unknown.

Points from the study as a whole: CD4 and private specificities were missed by VDJdb matching, which favored anti-spike CD8 responses.

Separate cDNA molecules each had unique molecular identifiers attached to them. TCRdb processed the 5' RACE reads anew with MiXCR; each CDR3 protein has one entry. Of tens of thousands of distinct CDR3 sequences in the sample, around 18% were seen once. The TCR sequence derives from an adult who was a healthcare worker with PCR-confirmed SARS-CoV-2 infection or an uninfected control (not recorded which). Sample: whole blood, taken at baseline. The gene calls are TRBV20-1 and TRBJ1-2; possibly TRBD1 for D (6 bases). The CDR3 sequence: CSAYITGNYGYTF. DNA for the CDR3: TGCAGTGCTTATATTACAGGGAACTATGGCTACACCTTC.